This T cell receptor beta chain came from a study of tumor and adjacent non-tumor tissue in lung cancer. V was clipped by 7 bases and J by 5 bases, with 17 bases between them. CDR3 size: 14 residues. CDR1 is MDHEN, CDR2 SYDVKM, per germline. This clonotype was seen repeatedly, ten times or more. Three rounds of nested PCR, following a modified ARM-PCR protocol, produced the TCRbeta library. Using its own MiXCR run on the multiplex PCR reads, TCRdb lists one record per CDR3 protein. The sample consists of 77,000 or so distinct CDR3 sequences, more than 60% of them appearing once. RNA was extracted from bulk tissue without any cell sorting.

What was sequenced was lung tumor tissue. This clonotype originated in a woman between 45 and 65 years old with non-small cell lung cancer. The J gene is TRBJ1-2, the V gene TRBV28; D possibly corresponds to TRBD1 (5 bases). This CDR3 is CASTPGGRFYGYTF. In DNA form, the CDR3 reads TGTGCCAGCACCCCCGGGGGGAGGTTTTATGGCTACACCTTC.